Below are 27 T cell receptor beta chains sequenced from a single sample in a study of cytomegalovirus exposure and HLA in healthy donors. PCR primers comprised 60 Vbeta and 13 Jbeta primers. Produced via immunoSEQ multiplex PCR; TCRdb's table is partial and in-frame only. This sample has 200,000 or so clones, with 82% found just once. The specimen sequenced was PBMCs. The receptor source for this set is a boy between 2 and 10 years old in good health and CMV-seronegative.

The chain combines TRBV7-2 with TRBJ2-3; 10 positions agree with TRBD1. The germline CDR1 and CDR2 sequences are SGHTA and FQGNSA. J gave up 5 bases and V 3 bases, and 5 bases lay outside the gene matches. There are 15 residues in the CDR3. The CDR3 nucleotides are TGTGCCAGCAGCTTCAGGGACAGGGGAAGAGATACGCAGTATTTT. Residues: CASSFRDRGRDTQYF.

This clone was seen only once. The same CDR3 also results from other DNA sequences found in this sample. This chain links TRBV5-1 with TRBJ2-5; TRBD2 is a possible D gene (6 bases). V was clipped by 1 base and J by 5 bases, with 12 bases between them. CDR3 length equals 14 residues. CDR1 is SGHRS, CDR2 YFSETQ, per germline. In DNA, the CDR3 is TGCGCCAGCAGCTTGTCCCCTAGCGAGGAGACCCAGTACTTC. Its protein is CASSLSPSEETQYF. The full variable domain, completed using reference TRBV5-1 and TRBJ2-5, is KAGVTQTPRYLIKTRGQQVTLSCSPISGHRSVSWYQQTPGQGLQFLFEYFSETQRNKGNFPGRFSGRQFSNSRSEMNVSTLELGDSALYLCASSLSPSEETQYFGPGTRLLVL.

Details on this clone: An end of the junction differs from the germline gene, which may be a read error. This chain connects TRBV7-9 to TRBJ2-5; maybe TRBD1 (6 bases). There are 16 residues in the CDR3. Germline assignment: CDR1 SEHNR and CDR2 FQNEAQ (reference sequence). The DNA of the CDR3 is TGTTCCAGCAGTCGGACAGCCGCCACATCCCAAGAGACCCAGTACTTC. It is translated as CSSSRTAATSQETQYF.

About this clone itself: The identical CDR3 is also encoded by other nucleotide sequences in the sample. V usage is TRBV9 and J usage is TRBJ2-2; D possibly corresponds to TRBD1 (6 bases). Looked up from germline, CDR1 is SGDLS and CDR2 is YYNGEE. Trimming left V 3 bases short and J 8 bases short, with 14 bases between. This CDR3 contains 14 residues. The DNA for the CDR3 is TGTGCCAGCAGCGCCGAATATAGGGGGGGGGAGCTGTTTTTT. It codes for CASSAEYRGGELFF.

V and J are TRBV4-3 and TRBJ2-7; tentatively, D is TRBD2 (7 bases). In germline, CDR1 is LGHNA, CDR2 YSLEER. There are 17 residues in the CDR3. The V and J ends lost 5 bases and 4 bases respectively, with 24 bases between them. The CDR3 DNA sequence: TGCGCCAGCAGCGCCCCTGGCGGGGGCATTTTTCTTTACGAGCAGTACTTC. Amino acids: CASSAPGGGIFLYEQYF.

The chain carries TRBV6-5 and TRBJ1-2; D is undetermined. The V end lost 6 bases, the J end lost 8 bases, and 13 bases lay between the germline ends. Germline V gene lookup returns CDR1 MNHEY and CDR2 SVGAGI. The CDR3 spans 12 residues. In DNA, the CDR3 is TGTGCCAGCAGCAGCGGGAAGAGAGGCTACACCTTC. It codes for CASSSGKRGYTF.

CDR3 bases: TGTGCCAGCAGCCGCGACAGGGCTCCTGAAGCTTTCTTT. This gives the protein CASSRDRAPEAFF. The chain has TRBV5-4 and TRBJ1-1, with 7 bases aligning to TRBD1. J gave up 6 bases and V 4 bases, and 6 bases lay outside the gene matches. The germline V gene has CDR1 SGHNT and CDR2 YYREEE (reference sequence). This CDR3 spans 13 amino acids.

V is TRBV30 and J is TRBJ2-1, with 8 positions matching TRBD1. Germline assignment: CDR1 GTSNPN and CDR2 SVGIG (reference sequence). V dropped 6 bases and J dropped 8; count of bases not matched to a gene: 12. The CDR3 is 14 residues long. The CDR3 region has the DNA TGTGCCTGCTTTGACAGGGGTAGAGAGGATGAGCAGTTCTTC. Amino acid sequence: CACFDRGREDEQFF.

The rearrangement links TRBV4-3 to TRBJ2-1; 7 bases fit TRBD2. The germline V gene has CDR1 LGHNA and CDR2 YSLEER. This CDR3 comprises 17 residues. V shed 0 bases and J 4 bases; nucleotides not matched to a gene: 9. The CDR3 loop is CASSQDRAGRWYNEQFF. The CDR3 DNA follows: TGCGCCAGCAGCCAAGATCGAGCGGGGAGGTGGTACAATGAGCAGTTCTTC.

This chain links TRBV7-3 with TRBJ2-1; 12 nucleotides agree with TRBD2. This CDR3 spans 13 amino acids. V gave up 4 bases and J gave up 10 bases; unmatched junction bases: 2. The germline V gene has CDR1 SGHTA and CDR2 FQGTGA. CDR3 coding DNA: TGTGCCAGCAGCTGGGGGACTAGCGGGGAGCAGTTCTTC. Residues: CASSWGTSGEQFF.

CDR3 DNA sequence: TGTGCCAGCAGCCAGGACAGGGATAGTCGGGCAACTAATGAAAAACTGTTTTTT. Encoded protein: CASSQDRDSRATNEKLFF. This chain uses TRBV7-9 with TRBJ1-4; TRBD1 matches 8 bases. The CDR3 has 18 residues. V shed 5 bases and J 0 bases; nucleotides not matched to a gene: 11. CDR1 and CDR2 (germline): SEHNR, FQNEAQ (reference sequence).

The CDR3 loop is CAISSVRGPGGDTQYF. In DNA form, the CDR3 reads TGTGCCATCAGTAGTGTCAGGGGACCCGGCGGGGATACGCAGTATTTT. This chain links TRBV10-3 with TRBJ2-3; a weak D match, TRBD1 (6 bases). This CDR3 has 16 amino acids. V lost 5 bases to trimming and J lost 6 bases, with 21 bases between them. The germline CDR1 and CDR2 sequences are ENHRY and SYGVKD.

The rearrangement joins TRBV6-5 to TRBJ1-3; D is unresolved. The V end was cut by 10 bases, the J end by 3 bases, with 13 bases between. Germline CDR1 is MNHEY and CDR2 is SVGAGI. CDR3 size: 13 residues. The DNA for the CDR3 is TGTGCCACCGGAGGTGGACTTGGAAACACCATATATTTT. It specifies CATGGGLGNTIYF.

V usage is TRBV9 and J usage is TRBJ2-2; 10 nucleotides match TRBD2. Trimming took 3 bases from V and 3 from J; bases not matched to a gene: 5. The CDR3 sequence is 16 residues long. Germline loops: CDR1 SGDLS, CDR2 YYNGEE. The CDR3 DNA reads TGTGCCAGCAGCGCCCCACTAGCGGGGTACACCGGGGAGCTGTTTTTT. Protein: CASSAPLAGYTGELFF. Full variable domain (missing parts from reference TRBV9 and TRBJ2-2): DSGVTQTPKHLITATGQRVTLRCSPRSGDLSVYWYQQSLDQGLQFLIQYYNGEERAKGNILERFSAQQFPDLHSELNLSSLELGDSALYFCASSAPLAGYTGELFFGEGSRLTVL.

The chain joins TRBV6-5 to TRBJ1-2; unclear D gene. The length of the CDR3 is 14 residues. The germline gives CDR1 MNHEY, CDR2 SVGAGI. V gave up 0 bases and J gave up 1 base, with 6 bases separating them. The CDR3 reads CASSYSGLNYGYTF. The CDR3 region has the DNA TGTGCCAGCAGTTACTCGGGCCTTAACTATGGCTACACCTTC.

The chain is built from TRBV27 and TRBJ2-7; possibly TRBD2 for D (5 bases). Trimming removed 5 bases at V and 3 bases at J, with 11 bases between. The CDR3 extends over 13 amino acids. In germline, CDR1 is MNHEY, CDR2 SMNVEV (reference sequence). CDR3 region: CASSREEGYEQYF. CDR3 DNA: TGTGCCAGCAGTCGCGAAGAGGGCTACGAGCAGTACTTC.

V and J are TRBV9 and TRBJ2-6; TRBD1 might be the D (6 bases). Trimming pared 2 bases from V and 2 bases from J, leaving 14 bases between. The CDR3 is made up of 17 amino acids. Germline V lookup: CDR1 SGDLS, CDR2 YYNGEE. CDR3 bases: TGTGCCAGCAGCGTCTACCCCACAGGGACTGGGGCCAACGTCCTGACTTTC. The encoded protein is CASSVYPTGTGANVLTF.

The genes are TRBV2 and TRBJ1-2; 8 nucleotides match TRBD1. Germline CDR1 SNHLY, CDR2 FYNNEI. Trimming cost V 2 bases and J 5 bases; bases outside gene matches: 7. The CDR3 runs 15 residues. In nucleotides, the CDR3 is TGTGCCAGCAGTGAAAGGACAGGGTCAGAGTATGGCTACACCTTC. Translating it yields CASSERTGSEYGYTF.

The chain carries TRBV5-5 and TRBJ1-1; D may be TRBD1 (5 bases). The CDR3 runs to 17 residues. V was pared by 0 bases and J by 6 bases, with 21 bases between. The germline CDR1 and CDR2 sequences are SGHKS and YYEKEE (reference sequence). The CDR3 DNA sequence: TGTGCCAGCAGCTTGGCCGGTGGCAGGGCGGTTTCAGCTGAAGCTTTCTTT. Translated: CASSLAGGRAVSAEAFF.

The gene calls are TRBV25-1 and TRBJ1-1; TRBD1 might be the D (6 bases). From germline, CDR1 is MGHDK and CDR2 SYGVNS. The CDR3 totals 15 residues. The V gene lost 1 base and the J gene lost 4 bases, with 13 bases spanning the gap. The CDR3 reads CASSESWGRTTEAFF. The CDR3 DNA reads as TGTGCCAGCAGTGAATCATGGGGGCGGACCACTGAAGCTTTCTTT.

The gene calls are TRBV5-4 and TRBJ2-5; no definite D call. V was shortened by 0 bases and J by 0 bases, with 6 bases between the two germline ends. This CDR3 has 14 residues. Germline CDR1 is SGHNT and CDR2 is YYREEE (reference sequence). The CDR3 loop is CASSLDRYQETQYF. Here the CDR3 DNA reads TGTGCCAGCAGCTTGGACAGATACCAAGAGACCCAGTACTTC.

In nucleotides, the CDR3 is TGTGCCAGCAGCTTGGACTTCGGGAGTTACGAGCAGTACTTC. Its protein is CASSLDFGSYEQYF. J is TRBJ2-7 and V is TRBV5-4; maybe TRBD2 (6 bases). V lost 0 bases and J lost 4, with 11 bases in between. Germline V gives CDR1 SGHNT, CDR2 YYREEE (reference sequence). CDR3 length: 14 residues. Drawing the rest from reference TRBV5-4 and TRBJ2-7, the complete variable domain is ETGVTQSPTHLIKTRGQQVTLRCSSQSGHNTVSWYQQALGQGPQFIFQYYREEENGRGNFPPRFSGLQFPNYSSELNVNALELDDSALYLCASSLDFGSYEQYFGPGTRLTVT.

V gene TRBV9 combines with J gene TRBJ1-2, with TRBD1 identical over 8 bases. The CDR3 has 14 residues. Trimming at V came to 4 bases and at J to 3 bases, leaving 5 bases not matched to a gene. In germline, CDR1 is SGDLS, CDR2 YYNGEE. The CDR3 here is CASSPGGADYGYTF. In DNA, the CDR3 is TGTGCCAGCAGCCCAGGGGGCGCAGACTATGGCTACACCTTC.

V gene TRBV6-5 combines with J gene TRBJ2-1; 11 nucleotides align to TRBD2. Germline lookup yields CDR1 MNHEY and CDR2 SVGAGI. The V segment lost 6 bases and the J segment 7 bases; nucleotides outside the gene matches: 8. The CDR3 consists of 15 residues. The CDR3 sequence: CASRRSGGARNEQFF. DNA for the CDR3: TGTGCCAGCAGGCGTAGCGGGGGGGCGAGAAATGAGCAGTTCTTC.

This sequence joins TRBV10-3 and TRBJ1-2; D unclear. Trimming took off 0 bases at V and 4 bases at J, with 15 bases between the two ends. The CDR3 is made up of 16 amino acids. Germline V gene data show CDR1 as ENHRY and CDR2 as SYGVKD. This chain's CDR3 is CAISESLEPRRYGYTF. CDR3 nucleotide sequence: TGTGCCATCAGTGAGTCGTTGGAGCCCCGCCGCTATGGCTACACCTTC.

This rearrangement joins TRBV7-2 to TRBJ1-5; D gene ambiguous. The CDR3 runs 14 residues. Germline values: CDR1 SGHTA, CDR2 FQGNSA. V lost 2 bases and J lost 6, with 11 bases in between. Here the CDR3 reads CASSLREVGQPQHF. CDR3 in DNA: TGTGCCAGCAGCTTACGCGAAGTTGGTCAGCCCCAGCATTTT.

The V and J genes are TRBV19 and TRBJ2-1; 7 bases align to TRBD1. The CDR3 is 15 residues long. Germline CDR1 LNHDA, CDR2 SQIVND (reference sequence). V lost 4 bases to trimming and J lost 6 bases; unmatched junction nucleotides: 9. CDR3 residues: CASSTLVTGANEQFF. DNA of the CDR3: TGTGCCAGTAGTACGCTAGTAACAGGGGCCAATGAGCAGTTCTTC.